The present entry profiles one T cell receptor (beta chain) with its context. Its antigen is unknown. CDR1 is SEHNR, CDR2 FQNEAQ, per germline (reference sequence). V lost 6 bases and J 5 bases, leaving 11 bases between the germline ends. CDR3 length: 13 residues. The data originate from a study of Tregs in tolerant kidney transplant recipients. Here immunoSEQ multiplex PCR was the method, and the copy in TCRdb shows in-frame clones only, minus some. The sample records roughly 250,000 clones, about 80% being singletons. Overall study findings and caveats: Findings come from small patient numbers and require larger validation. This study did not directly address biological reproducibility.

This rearrangement joins TRBV7-9 to TRBJ2-1; no clear D. Sequenced input: CD4+ T cells from blood. The source is a human donor in good health. CDR3 loop: CASRHPVNNEQFF. DNA for the CDR3: TGTGCCAGCAGGCACCCCGTAAACAATGAGCAGTTCTTC.